This T cell receptor beta chain was documented in a study of CD8 T cells in ankylosing spondylitis. Regarding the study as a whole: Among TCR beta sequences, a motif of under ten highly homologous variants appeared characteristic of ankylosing spondylitis blood. Within peripheral blood, clones linked to disease were CD8+ and relatively rare. There was reportedly significant enrichment of clones that were disease-linked in matched ankylosing spondylitis synovial fluid.

Each TCR beta library was made by quantitative 5'-RACE that incorporated molecular barcodes. TCRdb reprocessed the 5' RACE reads via MiXCR and lists one record per CDR3 protein. In the table there are approximately 220,000 distinct CDR3 sequences, around 25% of which are singletons. As to this clonotype: The antigen remains unidentified.

Germline CDR1 SGHTA, CDR2 FQGNSA. The length of the CDR3 is 14 residues. The V gene lost 2 bases and the J gene lost 6 bases, with 14 bases spanning the gap. V usage is TRBV7-2 and J usage is TRBJ2-7; weak D call: TRBD1 (6 bases). Sample: blood, either unsorted or a sorted T cell fraction (not recorded which). The source is a male donor with ankylosing spondylitis or in good health (not recorded which). This CDR3 is CASSLRQGLTEQYF. DNA for the CDR3: TGTGCCAGCAGCTTACGGCAGGGGTTGACCGAGCAGTACTTC.